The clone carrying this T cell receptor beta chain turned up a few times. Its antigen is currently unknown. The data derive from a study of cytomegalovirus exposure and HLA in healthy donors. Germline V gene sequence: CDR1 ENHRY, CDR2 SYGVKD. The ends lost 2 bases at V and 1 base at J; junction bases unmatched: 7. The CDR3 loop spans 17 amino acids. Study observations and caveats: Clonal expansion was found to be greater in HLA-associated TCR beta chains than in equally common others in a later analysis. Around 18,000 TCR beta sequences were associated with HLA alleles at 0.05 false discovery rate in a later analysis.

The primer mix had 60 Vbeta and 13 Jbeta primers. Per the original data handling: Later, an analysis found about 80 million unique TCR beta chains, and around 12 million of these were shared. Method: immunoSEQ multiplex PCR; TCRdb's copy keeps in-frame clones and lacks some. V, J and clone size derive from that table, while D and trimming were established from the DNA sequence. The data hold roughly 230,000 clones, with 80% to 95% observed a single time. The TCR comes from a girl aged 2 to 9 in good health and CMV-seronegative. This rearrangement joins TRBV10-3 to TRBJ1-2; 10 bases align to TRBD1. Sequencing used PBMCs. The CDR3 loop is CAISEPQGTGVNYGYTF. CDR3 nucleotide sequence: TGTGCCATCAGTGAGCCGCAAGGGACAGGGGTTAACTATGGCTACACCTTC.